The 26 T cell receptor beta chains reported below all come from one sample, sequenced in a study of cytomegalovirus exposure and HLA in healthy donors. The PCR made use of 60 Vbeta and 13 Jbeta primers. Method: immunoSEQ multiplex PCR; TCRdb's copy keeps in-frame clones and lacks some. The data contain 150,000 or so clones, approximately 88% of them singletons. Sample: PBMCs. The receptors come from a boy between 2 and 10 years old in good health and CMV-seronegative.

The chain couples TRBV28 to TRBJ2-3; a weak D match, TRBD2 (5 bases). The germline V and J ends were trimmed by 7 bases and 4 bases, with 18 bases remaining between them. This CDR3 is built from 15 residues. Germline lookup yields CDR1 MDHEN and CDR2 SYDVKM. CDR3 coding DNA: TGTGCCAGCACCGCGGCGGTCCTAGCCCCAGATACGCAGTATTTT. Its protein product is CASTAAVLAPDTQYF.

The chain has TRBV7-9 and TRBJ2-1, with D unclear. Germline V gives CDR1 SEHNR, CDR2 FQNEAQ (reference sequence). CDR3 length: 16 amino acids. Trimming removed 7 bases from V and 0 bases from J, with 16 bases in between. CDR3 residues: CASTVSLLSSYNEQFF. For the CDR3, the DNA is TGTGCCAGCACCGTAAGCCTACTGAGCTCCTACAATGAGCAGTTCTTC. The complete variable domain, with remaining parts taken from reference TRBV7-9 and TRBJ2-1, reads DTGVSQNPRHKITKRGQNVTFRCDPISEHNRLYWYRQTLGQGPEFLTYFQNEAQLEKSRLLSDRFSAERPKGSFSTLEIQRTEQGDSAMYLCASTVSLLSSYNEQFFGPGTRLTVL.

This clone has a single count. V usage is TRBV25-1 and J usage is TRBJ1-1; D is unresolved. The CDR3 length is 17 residues. The germline CDR1 and CDR2 sequences are MGHDK and SYGVNS. V was cut by 2 bases and J by 3 bases, with 19 bases left in between. CDR3 loop: CASSEITHMSPYTEAFF. For the CDR3, the DNA is TGTGCCAGCAGTGAAATCACCCATATGAGTCCGTACACTGAAGCTTTCTTT. Together with reference TRBV25-1 and TRBJ1-1, the CDR3 gives the full variable domain: EADIYQTPRYLVIGTGKKITLECSQTMGHDKMYWYQQDPGMELHLIHYSYGVNSTEKGDLSSESTVSRIRTEHFPLTLESARPSHTSQYLCASSEITHMSPYTEAFFGQGTRLTVV.

This clone was seen just once. The chain combines TRBV7-8 with TRBJ2-5, with 8 bases fitting TRBD1. V lost 1 base to trimming and J lost 5 bases; unmatched junction nucleotides: 3. CDR3 length equals 14 residues. Germline values: CDR1 SGHVS, CDR2 FQNEAQ. Here the CDR3 reads CASSLGTGGETQYF. The CDR3 DNA follows: TGTGCCAGCAGCTTAGGCACAGGGGGGGAGACCCAGTACTTC.

The chain carries TRBV2 and TRBJ2-3, with 9 nucleotides matching TRBD2. Unmatched junction bases numbered 9, after V lost 4 bases and J lost 7 bases. The V gene's germline CDR1 is SNHLY and CDR2 FYNNEI. The CDR3 is made up of 15 amino acids. CDR3 loop: CASSAWSGGLNTQYF. CDR3 DNA: TGTGCCAGCAGTGCTTGGAGCGGGGGGTTGAATACGCAGTATTTT.

V is TRBV5-4 and J is TRBJ2-1; possible D gene TRBD1, 5 bases. V dropped 0 bases and J dropped 4 bases, with 5 bases sitting between them. This CDR3 spans 13 amino acids. Germline-derived CDR1 and CDR2 are SGHNT and YYREEE (reference sequence). The CDR3 protein is CASSLGQYNEQFF. The CDR3 DNA follows: TGTGCCAGCAGCTTGGGACAGTACAATGAGCAGTTCTTC.

The chain couples TRBV6-1 to TRBJ2-7; a weak D match, TRBD2 (5 bases). Germline loops: CDR1 MNHNS, CDR2 SASEGT. CDR3 length equals 15 residues. Trimming stripped 8 bases from V and 4 bases from J, with 21 bases between. Written as DNA, the CDR3 is TGTGCCAGCGGGCCCCGGACGGGGTCTGTTTACGAGCAGTACTTC. This encodes CASGPRTGSVYEQYF.

The rearrangement uses TRBV28 and TRBJ2-1, with TRBD1 matching over 11 bases. V shed 7 bases, J shed 8 bases, and the junction held 16 bases outside the gene matches. Germline CDR1 is MDHEN and CDR2 is SYDVKM. The CDR3 runs to 17 residues. The CDR3 spells CASTYNLGQGENDEQFF. The CDR3 DNA sequence: TGTGCCAGCACCTACAATCTGGGACAGGGGGAGAACGATGAGCAGTTCTTC.

The chain carries TRBV4-2 and TRBJ2-3, with TRBD2 matching 13 bases. V dropped 0 bases and J dropped 1; count of bases not matched to a gene: 10. The CDR3 length is 20 residues. CDR1 LGHNA and CDR2 YNFKEQ come from the germline V gene. CDR3 sequence (DNA): TGTGCCAGCAGCCAAGATACTAGCGGGAGGGCCTGGTTTGGCACAGATACGCAGTATTTT. Translation: CASSQDTSGRAWFGTDTQYF.

The V and J genes are TRBV5-4 and TRBJ2-3; 8 nucleotides align to TRBD2. Germline V lookup: CDR1 SGHNT, CDR2 YYREEE (reference sequence). The V gene end was trimmed by 7 bases and the J gene end by 5 bases; junction bases not matched to a gene: 6. There are 13 residues in the CDR3. The CDR3 DNA follows: TGTGCCAGCTGGCTAGCGGGTGGAGATACGCAGTATTTT. Encoded protein: CASWLAGGDTQYF.

The chain couples TRBV4-2 to TRBJ2-7; TRBD2 agrees at 7 bases. Germline lookup yields CDR1 LGHNA and CDR2 YNFKEQ. The CDR3 is 16 amino acids. J lost 6 bases, V lost 0 bases, and 11 bases had no gene match. The CDR3, as DNA: TGTGCCAGCAGCCAAGACGAGCGGGGATGGGCGCGCGAGCAGTACTTC. The encoded protein is CASSQDERGWAREQYF.

This sequence joins TRBV27 and TRBJ2-1; possibly TRBD2 for D (5 bases). Trimming cost V 0 bases and J 0 bases, with 9 bases left between them. The CDR3 has 16 amino acids. Germline CDR1 and CDR2: MNHEY and SMNVEV (reference sequence). CDR3 sequence: CASSLSGLSSYNEQFF. CDR3 sequence (DNA): TGTGCCAGCAGTTTATCCGGACTGAGCTCCTACAATGAGCAGTTCTTC.

The genes are TRBV27 and TRBJ1-1; 8 positions match TRBD1. Per germline, CDR1 MNHEY and CDR2 SMNVEV (reference sequence). The trim removed 5 bases at V and 1 base at J, leaving 9 bases unmatched. This CDR3 spans 16 amino acids. Here the CDR3 reads CASSPLIGQGNTEAFF. CDR3 sequence (DNA): TGTGCCAGCAGTCCCCTAATAGGACAGGGGAACACTGAAGCTTTCTTT.

This clone has just a few counts. This chain connects TRBV28 to TRBJ1-1; TRBD1 matches 8 bases. CDR1 and CDR2 from the germline V gene are MDHEN and SYDVKM. Trimming took 6 bases from V and 1 from J; bases not matched to a gene: 7. The CDR3 has 15 amino acids. The CDR3 sequence: CASSYQGARNTEAFF. The CDR3 DNA follows: TGTGCCAGCAGCTATCAGGGGGCGCGGAACACTGAAGCTTTCTTT.

The chain has TRBV4-1 and TRBJ2-1, with TRBD2 identical over 8 bases. Germline loops: CDR1 MGHRA, CDR2 YSYEKL. Trimming removed 1 base from V and 6 bases from J; junction bases left unmatched: 8. This CDR3 region has 16 residues. The CDR3 DNA follows: TGCGCCAGCAGCCAAGGTTCAGCGGGAGCGGGCAATGAGCAGTTCTTC. It encodes CASSQGSAGAGNEQFF.

The chain combines TRBV4-1 with TRBJ1-1; D perhaps matches TRBD1 (6 bases). The V end lost 0 bases, the J end lost 2 bases, and 13 bases lay between the germline ends. Germline CDR1 and CDR2: MGHRA and YSYEKL. This CDR3 region has 16 residues. CDR3 nucleotides: TGCGCCAGCAGCCAAGATATGGGACAAGTAAACACTGAAGCTTTCTTT. Translation gives CASSQDMGQVNTEAFF.

V usage is TRBV19 and J usage is TRBJ1-1; a possible D gene is TRBD1 (5 bases). With 4 bases removed from V and 5 bases from J, the gap between germline ends came to 5 bases. Germline V lookup: CDR1 LNHDA, CDR2 SQIVND (reference sequence). The CDR3 covers 11 residues. Written as DNA, the CDR3 is TGTGCCAGTAGTACAGGGACTGAAGCTTTCTTT. Its protein is CASSTGTEAFF.

V usage is TRBV28 and J usage is TRBJ2-3; 7 bases match TRBD2. The CDR3 totals 16 residues. Trimming at V came to 1 base and at J to 2 bases, leaving 6 bases not matched to a gene. Germline loops: CDR1 MDHEN, CDR2 SYDVKM. The DNA of the CDR3 is TGTGCCAGCAGTTTATCGGCGGGAGCATTCACAGATACGCAGTATTTT. It is translated as CASSLSAGAFTDTQYF.

A few counts support this clone. The genes are TRBV28 and TRBJ2-7; D call uncertain. The CDR3 sequence is 12 residues long. V lost 3 bases to trimming and J lost 7 bases, with 10 bases between them. The germline gives CDR1 MDHEN, CDR2 SYDVKM. In DNA, the CDR3 is TGTGCCAGCAGTTTCTCCGTATCGGAGCAGTACTTC. As protein: CASSFSVSEQYF.

This chain uses TRBV6-1 with TRBJ2-1; D perhaps matches TRBD2 (6 bases). The ends were cut back, 8 bases at V and 8 bases at J, with 19 bases in the middle. The CDR3 is 14 residues long. CDR1 is MNHNS and CDR2 is SASEGT in the germline V gene. As DNA, the CDR3 is TGTGCCAGCGCAACTAGCCGGGGTGTATATGAGCAGTTCTTC. Translation gives CASATSRGVYEQFF.

The rearrangement links TRBV7-9 to TRBJ2-7; TRBD1 matches at 7 bases. The CDR3 extends over 15 amino acids. V shed 0 bases and J 5 bases; nucleotides not matched to a gene: 7. Germline CDR1 SEHNR, CDR2 FQNEAQ (reference sequence). The CDR3 nucleotides are TGTGCCAGCAGCTTAGCCGCGACAGGGAATCACGAGCAGTACTTC. It encodes CASSLAATGNHEQYF.

CDR3 amino acids: CASSLGQGTPNTEAFF. In DNA, the CDR3 is TGTGCCAGCAGTTTAGGGCAGGGGACGCCCAACACTGAAGCTTTCTTT. The rearrangement links TRBV28 to TRBJ1-1, with D perhaps matching TRBD1 (6 bases). The germline V gene has CDR1 MDHEN and CDR2 SYDVKM. CDR3 length equals 16 residues. Trimming shortened V by 2 bases and J by 2 bases, and 15 bases separated the two germline ends.

This clone was recorded only once. The CDR3 loop is CASNSIRTVDDEKLFF. Here the CDR3 DNA reads TGTGCCAGTAATTCGATAAGGACAGTCGACGACGAAAAACTGTTTTTT. The chain recombines TRBV19 with TRBJ1-4; TRBD1 might be the D (6 bases). Per the germline V gene, CDR1 is LNHDA and CDR2 is SQIVND (reference sequence). CDR3 length: 16 residues. Trimming removed 7 bases from V and 8 bases from J, with 23 bases in between.

In its sample, this clone was seen once. The gene calls are TRBV28 and TRBJ1-2; 7 bases match TRBD1. Germline CDR1 is MDHEN and CDR2 is SYDVKM. Trimming at V came to 3 bases and at J to 2 bases, leaving 6 bases not matched to a gene. The length of the CDR3 is 15 residues. For the CDR3, the DNA is TGTGCCAGCAGTTTGGCGCTACAGGGGAACTATGGCTACACCTTC. As protein: CASSLALQGNYGYTF.

The chain uses TRBV4-1 and TRBJ1-2; D may be TRBD1 (5 bases). CDR3 length: 16 amino acids. Trimming left V 3 bases short and J 8 bases short, with 22 bases between. The V gene's germline CDR1 is MGHRA and CDR2 YSYEKL. CDR3 nucleotide sequence: TGCGCCAGCAGCCAGCTCACGGACGGGGGGGGATACGGCTACACCTTC. The encoded protein is CASSQLTDGGGYGYTF.

The chain recombines TRBV9 with TRBJ2-4; 13 nucleotides line up with TRBD2. Trimming cost V 3 bases and J 7 bases; bases outside gene matches: 4. CDR1 and CDR2 (germline): SGDLS, YYNGEE. The CDR3 extends over 15 amino acids. CDR3 sequence (DNA): TGTGCCAGCAGCGCCGGACTAGCGGGAGAGAACATTCAGTACTTC. Translated, it gives CASSAGLAGENIQYF.